These 14 T cell receptor beta chains were sequenced from one sample in a study of T-cell reconstitution after alpha-beta-depleted transplantation in children. Unique molecular identifiers were incorporated into the prepared TCRbeta library. MiXCR, run by TCRdb on the PCR reads, gives a single entry per CDR3 protein. The table has 550,000 to 800,000 distinct CDR3 sequences, approximately 14% seen once. The sample in question was PBMCs, obtained before TCRalphabeta/CD19-depleted stem cell transplant. Every receptor here comes from a girl aged 2 to 9 with congenital amegakaryocytic thrombocytopenia, due to receive a stem cell transplant.

The chain joins TRBV3-1 to TRBJ2-1, with 12 nucleotides matching TRBD1. The length of the CDR3 is 15 residues. V lost 5 bases, J lost 7 bases, and 6 bases stayed unmatched. Germline loops: CDR1 LGHDT, CDR2 YNNKEL (reference sequence). The CDR3 sequence: CASSSWDRGPNEQFF. The CDR3 DNA is TGTGCCAGCAGCTCATGGGACAGGGGGCCGAATGAGCAGTTCTTC.

This clonotype has just one count. A much larger clone lies a single base off, so this may be a read error. The chain employs TRBV5-1 and TRBJ1-1, with a tentative D call TRBD1 (6 bases). V lost 4 bases and J 4 bases, leaving 20 bases between the germline ends. The germline gives CDR1 SGHRS, CDR2 YFSETQ. The CDR3 runs to 16 residues. The CDR3 protein is CASSQVSRGGVTEAFF. CDR3 in DNA: TGCGCCAGCAGCCAGGTGTCTCGTGGGGGCGTCACTGAAGCTTTCTTT.

This clonotype was seen many times. The chain combines TRBV6-1 with TRBJ2-7; D may match TRBD1 or TRBD2 (5 bases each). V was cut by 2 bases and J by 4 bases, with 12 bases left in between. Germline CDR1 MNHNS, CDR2 SASEGT. This CDR3 comprises 14 residues. The CDR3 region is CASSEPGRNYEQYF. CDR3 coding DNA: TGTGCCAGCAGTGAACCGGGACGAAATTACGAGCAGTACTTC.

V is TRBV18 and J is TRBJ2-6; D is possibly TRBD1 or TRBD2 (5 bases each). V lost 2 bases to trimming and J lost 4 bases, with 9 bases between them. There are 15 residues in the CDR3. Germline lookup yields CDR1 KGHSH and CDR2 LQKENI. CDR3 DNA: TGTGCCAGCTCACCATTAAGGGACGGGGCCAACGTCCTGACTTTC. Its protein product is CASSPLRDGANVLTF.

This clonotype was recorded many times. V is TRBV7-2 and J is TRBJ2-7; D not certain. The CDR3 contains 13 residues. The V end was cut by 2 bases, the J end by 3 bases, with 8 bases between. Germline CDR1 and CDR2: SGHTA and FQGNSA. The CDR3 DNA reads as TGTGCCAGCAGCTTATTCCCGGTCTACGAGCAGTACTTC. Residues: CASSLFPVYEQYF.

J is TRBJ2-4 and V is TRBV20-1; weak D call: TRBD1 (5 bases). Trimming left V 5 bases short and J 6 bases short, with 26 bases between. The CDR3 extends over 17 amino acids. Germline CDR1 and CDR2: DFQATT and SNEGSKA (reference sequence). CDR3 nucleotide sequence: TGCAGTGCTGACCTGGGGCAGGCTTTTGTCGGGCGAAACATTCAGTACTTC. Amino acids: CSADLGQAFVGRNIQYF.

This clonotype was picked up many times. The chain combines TRBV12-3 or TRBV12-4 with TRBJ2-4; 15 nucleotides agree with TRBD2. After removal of 1 base from V and 0 bases from J, the junction contained 7 bases not matched to a gene. The CDR3 is 20 amino acids. The CDR3 spells CASSLVPGTSGGRAKNIQYF. CDR3 nucleotides: TGTGCCAGCAGTTTAGTCCCCGGGACTAGCGGGGGGAGAGCCAAAAACATTCAGTACTTC.

This clonotype was observed a handful of times. This chain connects TRBV7-3 to TRBJ2-1; maybe TRBD1 (6 bases). V was cut by 6 bases and J by 6 bases, with 21 bases left in between. CDR1 and CDR2 (germline): SGHTA, FQGTGA. This CDR3 region has 16 residues. The chain's CDR3 is CASSRQAPGRANEQFF. CDR3 DNA: TGTGCCAGCAGTCGACAGGCGCCGGGGCGGGCCAATGAGCAGTTCTTC.

This clonotype was picked up many times. The chain joins TRBV29-1 to TRBJ1-5, with D possibly being TRBD1 (5 bases). The CDR3 runs to 13 residues. Germline CDR1 SQVTM, CDR2 ANQGSEA. Trimming left V 3 bases short and J 7 bases short, with 13 bases between. CDR3 nucleotides: TGCAGCGTTGAGGTGTTTACAGGACAGCCCCAGCATTTT. Encoded protein: CSVEVFTGQPQHF.

This clonotype occurred many times. J is TRBJ2-7 and V is TRBV20-1; 7 bases agree with TRBD1. The CDR3 is made up of 14 amino acids. Germline V lookup: CDR1 DFQATT, CDR2 SNEGSKA (reference sequence). Trimming cost V 1 base and J 1 base; bases outside gene matches: 4. The CDR3 coding sequence is TGCAGTGCTAGAGCCGGGACAGAGTCCTACGAGCAGTACTTC. Translation gives CSARAGTESYEQYF.

This rearrangement joins TRBV19 to TRBJ1-1; 8 positions match TRBD1. Germline-derived CDR1 and CDR2 are LNHDA and SQIVND (reference sequence). With 6 bases clipped from V and 1 base from J, the junction kept 4 bases outside the gene matches. The CDR3 is 14 residues long. The CDR3 DNA is TGTGCCAGTAGAGGACAGGGAAAGAACACTGAAGCTTTCTTT. Its translation is CASRGQGKNTEAFF.

This clonotype occurred many times. The genes are TRBV20-1 and TRBJ2-1; D gene uncertain. Germline V gene data show CDR1 as DFQATT and CDR2 as SNEGSKA (reference sequence). Between the trimmed V and J ends, which lost 2 bases and 6 bases, there was a span of 14 bases. CDR3 length equals 14 residues. This CDR3 reads CSARSGRQPNEQFF. CDR3 nucleotide sequence: TGCAGTGCTAGATCAGGCCGGCAGCCCAATGAGCAGTTCTTC.

This chain links TRBV12-3 or TRBV12-4 with TRBJ1-1, with D unclear. The CDR3 totals 13 residues. The ends were cut back, 8 bases at V and 3 bases at J, with 13 bases in the middle. The CDR3 loop is CASGLDRYTEAFF. For the CDR3, the DNA is TGTGCCAGCGGCCTTGACCGCTACACTGAAGCTTTCTTT.

V gene TRBV7-2 combines with J gene TRBJ2-2; D unclear. CDR1 SGHTA and CDR2 FQGNSA come from the germline V gene. The CDR3 loop spans 13 amino acids. Trimming cost V 5 bases and J 5 bases, with 9 bases left between them. The CDR3 reads CASSPHETGELFF. The CDR3 DNA reads TGTGCCAGCAGCCCCCATGAAACCGGGGAGCTGTTTTTT.